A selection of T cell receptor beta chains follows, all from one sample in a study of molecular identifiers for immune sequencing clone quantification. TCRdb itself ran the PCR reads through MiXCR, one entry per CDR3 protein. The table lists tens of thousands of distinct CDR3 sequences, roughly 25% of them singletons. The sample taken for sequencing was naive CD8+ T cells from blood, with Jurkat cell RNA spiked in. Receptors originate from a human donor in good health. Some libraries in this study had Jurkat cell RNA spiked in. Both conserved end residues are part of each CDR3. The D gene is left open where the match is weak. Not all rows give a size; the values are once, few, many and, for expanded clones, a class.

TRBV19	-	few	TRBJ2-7	CASSIIGQSYEQYF
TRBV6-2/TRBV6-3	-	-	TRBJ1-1	CASSSRTLAMNTEAFF
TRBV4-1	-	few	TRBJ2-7	CASSQDNPGGIYEQYF
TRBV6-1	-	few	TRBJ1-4	CASSPRRGRNEKLFF
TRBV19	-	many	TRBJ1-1	CASSISAQGGTEAFF
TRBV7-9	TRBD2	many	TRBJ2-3	CASTQWTSSGRISADTQYF
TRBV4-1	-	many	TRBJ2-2	CASSPREYTGELFF
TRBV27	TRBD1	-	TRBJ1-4	CASSTSGGLEKLFF
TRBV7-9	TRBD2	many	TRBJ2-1	CASSLSWGGNTNEQFF
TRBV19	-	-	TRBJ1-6	CASSRRQNSPLHF
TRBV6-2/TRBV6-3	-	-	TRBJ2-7	CASESQGLYEQYF
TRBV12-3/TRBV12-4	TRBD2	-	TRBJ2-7	CASSLASGGYNEQYF
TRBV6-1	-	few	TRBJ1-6	CASSEGGGWDNSPLHF
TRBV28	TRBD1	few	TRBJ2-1	CASSTIGTGSSYNEQFF
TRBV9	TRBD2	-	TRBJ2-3	CASSVEGSFAGGPDTQYF
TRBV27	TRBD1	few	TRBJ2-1	CASSLRGGFEQFF
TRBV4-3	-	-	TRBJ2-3	CASSQVVEDTQYF
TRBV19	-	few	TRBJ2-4	CASSNSVAKNIQYF
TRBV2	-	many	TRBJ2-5	CASSDTQETQYF
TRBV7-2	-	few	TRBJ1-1	CASSLDYPRDPNTEAFF
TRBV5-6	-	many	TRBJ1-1	CASSYEASGKRAFF
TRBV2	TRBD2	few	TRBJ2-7	CASSSSSGSYEQYF
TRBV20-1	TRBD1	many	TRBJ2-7	CSARPDRGDEQYF
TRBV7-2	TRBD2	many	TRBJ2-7	CASSWTSGSYEQYF
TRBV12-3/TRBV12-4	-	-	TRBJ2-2	CASSFQENTGELFF
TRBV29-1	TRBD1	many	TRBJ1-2	CSVSPQGQAYGYTF
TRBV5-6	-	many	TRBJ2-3	CASSLAAGVTDTQYF
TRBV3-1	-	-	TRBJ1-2	CASSQERSDRGYGYTF
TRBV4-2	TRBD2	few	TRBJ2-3	CASSQEGVGGGGITDTQYF
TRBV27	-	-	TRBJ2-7	CASSLSPGAYEQYF
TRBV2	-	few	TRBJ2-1	CASFAGDRNSEQFF
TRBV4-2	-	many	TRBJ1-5	CASSQEMYSNQPQHF
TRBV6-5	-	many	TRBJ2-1	CASSYSRVGSGNEQFF
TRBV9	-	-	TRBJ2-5	CASSGGGQFETQYF
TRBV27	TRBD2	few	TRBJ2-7	CASSPPHHSGRVHEQYF
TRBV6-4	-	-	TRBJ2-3	CASSDSGEDTQYF
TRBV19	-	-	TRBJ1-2	CASSTIDYGYTF
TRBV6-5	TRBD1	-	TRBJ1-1	CASSYAITGTGIYLEAFF
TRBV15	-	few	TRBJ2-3	CATSGLGGEADTQYF
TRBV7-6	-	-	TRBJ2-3	CASSLDPTDTQYF
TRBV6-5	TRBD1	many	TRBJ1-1	CASRPTGFNTEAFF
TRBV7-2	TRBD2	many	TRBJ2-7	CASSSGLAIYEQYF
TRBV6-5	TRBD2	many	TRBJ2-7	CASSSRGLAIDEQYF
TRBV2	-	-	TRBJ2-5	CASEGQGRQETQYF
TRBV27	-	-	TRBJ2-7	CASGPYSGEQYF
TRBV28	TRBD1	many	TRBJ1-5	CASKGQGAGQPQHF